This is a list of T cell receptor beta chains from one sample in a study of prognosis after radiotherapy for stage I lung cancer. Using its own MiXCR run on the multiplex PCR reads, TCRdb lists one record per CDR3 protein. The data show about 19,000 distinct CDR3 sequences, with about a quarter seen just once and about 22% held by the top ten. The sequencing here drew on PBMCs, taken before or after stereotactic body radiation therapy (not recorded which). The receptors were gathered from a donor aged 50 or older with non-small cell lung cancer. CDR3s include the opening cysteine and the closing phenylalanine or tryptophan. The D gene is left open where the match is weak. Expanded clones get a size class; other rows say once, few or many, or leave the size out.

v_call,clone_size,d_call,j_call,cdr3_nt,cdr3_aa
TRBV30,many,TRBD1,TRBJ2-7,TGTGCCTGGAGTACAGGGGGTGTCTACGAGCAGTACTTC,CAWSTGGVYEQYF
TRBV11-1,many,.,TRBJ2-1,TGTGCCAGCAGCTTAACCGGGGTTAATGAGCAGTTCTTC,CASSLTGVNEQFF
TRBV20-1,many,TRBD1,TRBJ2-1,TGCAGTGCTAGAGATTTGGGACAGGGGGACAATGAGCAGTTCTTC,CSARDLGQGDNEQFF
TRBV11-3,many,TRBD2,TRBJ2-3,TGTGCCAGCAGCTTGTCTAGCGGGAGTACAGATACGCAGTATTTT,CASSLSSGSTDTQYF
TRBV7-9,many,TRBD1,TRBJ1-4,TGTGCCAGCAGCCGGACAGGCGTTTATGAAAAACTGTTTTTT,CASSRTGVYEKLFF
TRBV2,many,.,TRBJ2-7,TGTGCCAGCAGATTCGGGTCTAGCGAGATTTACGAGCAGTACTTC,CASRFGSSEIYEQYF
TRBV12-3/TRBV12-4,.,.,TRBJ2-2,TGTGCCAGCAGTTTCACCCTAGCTGGAACCTGGGAGCTGTTTTTT,CASSFTLAGTWELFF
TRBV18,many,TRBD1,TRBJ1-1,TGTGCCAGCTCTTTCGACAGGGTTCAAACTGAAGCTTTCTTT,CASSFDRVQTEAFF
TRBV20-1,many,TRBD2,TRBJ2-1,TGCAGTGCTGAAGGGGGACTAGCGGGAAGTAATGAGCAGTTCTTC,CSAEGGLAGSNEQFF
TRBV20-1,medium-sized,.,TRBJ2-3,TGCAGTGCACTTCGTCAGGGAGCGGTCGCGCAGTATTTT,CSALRQGAVAQYF
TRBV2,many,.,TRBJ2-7,TGTGCCAGCAGGCCCCCGCCCCCCTACGAGCAGTACTTC,CASRPPPPYEQYF
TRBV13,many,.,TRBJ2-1,TGTGCCAGCAGCTTGGAAGGGATGACCAATGAGCAGTTCTTC,CASSLEGMTNEQFF
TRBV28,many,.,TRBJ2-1,TGTGCCAGCACCCTAGGACAGAGGTTAAGCAATGAGCAGTTCTTC,CASTLGQRLSNEQFF
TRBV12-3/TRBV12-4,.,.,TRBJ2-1,TGTGCCAGCAGAAGGGACTCCCCGGACCGGTTC,CASRRDSPDRF
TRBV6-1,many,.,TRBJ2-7,TGTGCCAGCAGTGAAGACGAGGCGATCGAGCAGTACTTC,CASSEDEAIEQYF
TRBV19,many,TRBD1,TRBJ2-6,TGTGCCAGTGGGAGGGACAGGGGGTCTGGGGCCAACGTCCTGACTTTC,CASGRDRGSGANVLTF
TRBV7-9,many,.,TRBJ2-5,TGTGCCAGCAGCTTAGATCTGCGGCTAGAGACCCAGTACTTC,CASSLDLRLETQYF
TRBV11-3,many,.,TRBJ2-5,TGTGCCAGCAGCTTAGGGTGGGATGAGCAAGAGACCCAGTACTTC,CASSLGWDEQETQYF
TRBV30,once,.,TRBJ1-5,TGTGCCTGGAGCCGGGAGCTGGATCAGACCCAGCATTTT,CAWSRELDQTQHF